The clone carrying this T cell receptor (beta chain) appeared a single time. Deep was the level at which the assay was run. Sequenced by immunoSEQ multiplex PCR; TCRdb stores in-frame clones only, minus some. This sample has about 770,000 clones; 72% occur once, and the top ten carry approximately 1.7%. The investigators split CD4+ cells into a CD45RA+ naive subset and a CD45RA-negative memory subset. The entry originates in a study of shared clonotypes between healthy human individuals. Overall study: CD4 naive and memory got three plates each, CD8 naive two, CD8 memory one.

CDR1 MDHEN and CDR2 SYDVKM come from the germline V gene. The CDR3 extends over 12 amino acids. The germline V and J ends were trimmed by 11 bases and 0 bases, with 10 bases remaining between them. The V gene is TRBV28, the J gene TRBJ1-2, with D hard to call. This TCR derives from a woman in her 30s in good health. Source material: memory CD4+ T cells sorted from blood. Documented subset: CD45RA-negative fraction. The CDR3 nucleotides read TGTGCCTACAGAGGGTCTAACTATGGCTACACCTTC. It translates to CAYRGSNYGYTF.